Listed here are 5 T cell receptor beta chains from one sample, sequenced in a study of cytotoxic CD8 clonotypes in ibrutinib-treated CLL (dated by TCRdb to the early 2020s). The protocol used for the library was the immunoSEQ multiplex PCR assay. As stored in TCRdb, this immuneACCESS dataset retains in-frame rearrangements with V and J assigned. A fraction of the clones does not appear; measured against another copy, unresolved V genes explain less than half of the discrepancy, and the remainder lacks a known reason. The sample table contains around 50,000 clones; only one count was recorded for 50% to 70% of them. The ten top clones hold just over 20% of the sample. Interpreted using the paper, the time point label stands for: approximately 2 years on ibrutinib. The sample consisted of PBMCs, taken after 24 months of ibrutinib treatment. These receptors originate from a human donor with chronic lymphocytic leukemia.

The chain is built from TRBV29-1 and TRBJ2-3; D call uncertain. The CDR3 is made up of 14 amino acids. The V end lost 1 base, the J end lost 2 bases, and 10 bases lay between the germline ends. The germline gives CDR1 SQVTM, CDR2 ANQGSEA. The CDR3 loop reads CSVEGITNTDTQYF. CDR3 sequence (DNA): TGCAGCGTTGAAGGCATTACAAACACAGATACGCAGTATTTT.

This clone showed up just a few times. The rearrangement links TRBV14 to TRBJ2-2; no clear D. The germline gives CDR1 SGHDN, CDR2 FVKESK. CDR3 length: 13 amino acids. Trimming stripped 4 bases from V and 4 bases from J, with 7 bases between. The CDR3, as DNA: TGTGCCAGCAGCCCCACCTTCACCGGGGAGCTGTTTTTT. Translated: CASSPTFTGELFF.

The V and J genes are TRBV2 and TRBJ1-1, with 8 bases lining up with TRBD1. The CDR3 totals 13 residues. CDR1 and CDR2 (germline): SNHLY, FYNNEI. Germline trimming cut 6 bases from V and 5 bases from J; bases unmatched to any gene: 5. The CDR3 loop is CASRNRGATEAFF. CDR3 sequence (DNA): TGTGCCAGCAGGAACAGGGGGGCAACTGAAGCTTTCTTT.

Ten or more counts support this clone. V is TRBV5-1 and J is TRBJ1-2; D ambiguous. The CDR3 totals 18 residues. Germline CDR1 and CDR2: SGHRS and YFSETQ. V was shortened by 5 bases and J by 2 bases, with 25 bases between the two germline ends. CDR3: CASRRQPGGQGQNYGYTF. The CDR3, as DNA: TGCGCCAGCAGACGCCAGCCGGGCGGTCAAGGCCAAAACTATGGCTACACCTTC.

The V call is TRBV5-5, the J call TRBJ1-2; no reliable D call. CDR1 SGHKS and CDR2 YYEKEE come from the germline V gene (reference sequence). V was shortened by 5 bases and J by 7 bases, with 9 bases between the two germline ends. The CDR3 sequence is 11 residues long. The CDR3, as DNA: TGTGCCAGCAGTGGCCGGTTTGGCTACACCTTC. Translation gives CASSGRFGYTF.